These T cell receptor beta chains were read from a single sample in a study of T cells in localized non-small cell lung cancer. The method was immunoSEQ multiplex PCR; TCRdb's version includes in-frame clones alone and lacks a portion of them. The sample has about 57,000 clones; roughly 92% are singletons. The source material was peripheral blood, sampled before any cancer treatment. Receptors originate from a man aged 40 to 70 with stage I lung adenocarcinoma. Each CDR3 is given with its conserved first and last residue. The D gene is left open where the match is weak. Rows may omit the clone size; those that give it use once, few, many or a size class.

j_call: TRBJ2-4
d_call: -
clone_size: -
v_call: TRBV9
cdr3_aa: CASSVDGSAKNIQYF
cdr3_nt: TGTGCCAGCAGCGTAGACGGGAGCGCCAAAAACATTCAGTACTTC

j_call: TRBJ2-7
d_call: -
clone_size: -
v_call: TRBV5-1
cdr3_aa: CASSFGGLSPLYEQYF
cdr3_nt: TGCGCCAGCAGCTTTGGGGGTTTAAGCCCTCTCTACGAGCAGTACTTC

j_call: TRBJ2-1
d_call: -
clone_size: -
v_call: TRBV2
cdr3_aa: CASRLFPGASANEQFF
cdr3_nt: TGTGCCAGCCGTCTCTTTCCCGGAGCTAGCGCCAATGAGCAGTTCTTC

j_call: TRBJ2-7
d_call: TRBD1
clone_size: -
v_call: TRBV23-1
cdr3_aa: CASSQPPPPSRDRVDEQYF
cdr3_nt: TGCGCCAGCAGTCAACCCCCGCCCCCGTCCCGGGACAGGGTAGACGAGCAGTACTTC

j_call: TRBJ2-7
d_call: -
clone_size: -
v_call: TRBV19
cdr3_aa: CASSPRGGQGNYEQYF
cdr3_nt: TGTGCCAGTAGCCCCCGCGGTGGGCAGGGAAACTACGAGCAGTACTTC

j_call: TRBJ2-3
d_call: TRBD1
clone_size: -
v_call: TRBV7-3
cdr3_aa: CASSLMGQDTDTQYF
cdr3_nt: TGTGCCAGCAGCCTTATGGGACAGGACACAGATACGCAGTATTTT

j_call: TRBJ2-2
d_call: -
clone_size: -
v_call: TRBV10-1
cdr3_aa: CASSEQNSGELFF
cdr3_nt: TGCGCCAGCAGTGAACAGAACTCCGGGGAGCTGTTTTTT

j_call: TRBJ2-3
d_call: -
clone_size: -
v_call: TRBV20-1
cdr3_aa: CSAPTDTQYF
cdr3_nt: TGCAGTGCCCCTACAGATACGCAGTATTTT

j_call: TRBJ1-4
d_call: -
clone_size: -
v_call: TRBV29-1
cdr3_aa: CSVEDRGGTKLFF
cdr3_nt: TGCAGCGTTGAAGACAGGGGCGGGACCAAACTGTTTTTT

j_call: TRBJ2-1
d_call: -
clone_size: -
v_call: TRBV4-3
cdr3_aa: CASSHERRDHEQFF
cdr3_nt: TGCGCCAGCAGCCATGAGCGCCGTGACCATGAGCAGTTCTTC

j_call: TRBJ1-1
d_call: TRBD1
clone_size: -
v_call: TRBV2
cdr3_aa: CASVETGTGRNTEAFF
cdr3_nt: TGTGCCAGCGTAGAAACCGGGACAGGGAGGAACACTGAAGCTTTCTTT

j_call: TRBJ2-1
d_call: -
clone_size: -
v_call: TRBV15
cdr3_aa: CATSRDGAGFTYNEQFF
cdr3_nt: TGTGCCACCAGCAGAGATGGGGCAGGCTTCACCTACAATGAGCAGTTCTTC

j_call: TRBJ2-1
d_call: -
clone_size: -
v_call: TRBV5-1
cdr3_aa: CASSGDLLAPNEQFF
cdr3_nt: TGCGCCAGCAGCGGCGACCTACTGGCGCCCAATGAGCAGTTCTTC

j_call: TRBJ1-1
d_call: -
clone_size: few
v_call: TRBV5-6
cdr3_aa: CASSFTGLNTEAFF
cdr3_nt: TGTGCCAGCAGCTTTACAGGTTTGAACACTGAAGCTTTCTTT

j_call: TRBJ2-2
d_call: -
clone_size: -
v_call: TRBV7-9
cdr3_aa: CASSLEVGLNTGELFF
cdr3_nt: TGTGCCAGCAGCTTAGAGGTCGGCCTGAACACCGGGGAGCTGTTTTTT

j_call: TRBJ2-1
d_call: -
clone_size: -
v_call: TRBV18
cdr3_aa: CASSPDYRAYNEQFF
cdr3_nt: TGTGCCAGCTCGCCTGATTACAGGGCCTACAATGAGCAGTTCTTC

j_call: TRBJ1-4
d_call: -
clone_size: -
v_call: TRBV4-3
cdr3_aa: CASSQDATNEKLFF
cdr3_nt: TGCGCCAGCAGCCAAGACGCAACTAATGAAAAACTGTTTTTT

j_call: TRBJ2-5
d_call: -
clone_size: -
v_call: TRBV14
cdr3_aa: CASSQNRKTQYF
cdr3_nt: TGTGCCAGCAGCCAGAACCGGAAGACCCAGTACTTC

j_call: TRBJ1-5
d_call: -
clone_size: -
v_call: TRBV5-8
cdr3_aa: CASSLGSRAAQHF
cdr3_nt: TGTGCCAGCAGCTTGGGCTCGAGGGCGGCCCAGCATTTT

j_call: TRBJ1-5
d_call: -
clone_size: -
v_call: TRBV19
cdr3_aa: CASSINKWGQPQHF
cdr3_nt: TGTGCCAGTAGTATAAATAAGTGGGGGCAGCCCCAGCATTTT

j_call: TRBJ1-1
d_call: -
clone_size: -
v_call: TRBV15
cdr3_aa: CATSRGRVGTEAFF
cdr3_nt: TGTGCCACCAGCAGAGGCAGGGTGGGCACTGAAGCTTTCTTT

j_call: TRBJ1-2
d_call: TRBD1
clone_size: -
v_call: TRBV7-2
cdr3_aa: CASSLSATGVDYGYTF
cdr3_nt: TGTGCCAGCAGCCTTAGCGCGACAGGGGTTGACTATGGCTACACCTTC

j_call: TRBJ1-1
d_call: -
clone_size: -
v_call: TRBV19
cdr3_aa: CASSIAQGVPTEAFF
cdr3_nt: TGTGCCAGTAGTATAGCCCAGGGTGTCCCAACTGAAGCTTTCTTT

j_call: TRBJ2-7
d_call: -
clone_size: -
v_call: TRBV25-1
cdr3_aa: CATLNSSRGTYEQYF
cdr3_nt: TGTGCCACCCTGAATTCCAGCAGGGGAACCTACGAGCAGTACTTC